Below are 20 T cell receptor beta chains sequenced from a single sample in a study of blood T cell repertoires in COVID-19. Using immunoSEQ multiplex PCR, the repertoire was profiled, and TCRdb retains in-frame clones only, with some absent. The sample has about 69,000 clones; under 85% are singletons. The specimen was peripheral blood. The receptors were sampled from a man between 60 and 75 years old with acute or convalescent COVID-19.

The chain carries TRBV19 and TRBJ2-1; 9 nucleotides match TRBD1. The CDR3 consists of 16 residues. Germline V gives CDR1 LNHDA, CDR2 SQIVND (reference sequence). The V gene end was trimmed by 7 bases and the J gene end by 4 bases; junction bases not matched to a gene: 11. The CDR3 nucleotides read TGTGCCAGTACCCGGACAGGGGCTACGGGGTACAATGAGCAGTTCTTC. Translation gives CASTRTGATGYNEQFF.

The genes are TRBV5-1 and TRBJ2-2; 9 bases line up with TRBD1. The CDR3 has 16 amino acids. J gave up 2 bases and V 4 bases, and 6 bases lay outside the gene matches. Germline V gene lookup returns CDR1 SGHRS and CDR2 YFSETQ. The CDR3 sequence is CASSPRQGDNTGELFF. CDR3 DNA sequence: TGCGCCAGCAGCCCTAGACAGGGGGACAACACCGGGGAGCTGTTTTTT.

This clone was seen a few times. V usage is TRBV7-2 and J usage is TRBJ1-5; D remains ambiguous. The CDR3 sequence is 12 residues long. V lost 4 bases and J lost 4, with 5 bases in between. Germline V CDR1 and CDR2: SGHTA, FQGNSA. The CDR3 nucleotides read TGTGCCAGCAGCTCCCCTAATCAGCCCCAGCATTTT. This codes for CASSSPNQPQHF.

This chain uses TRBV27 with TRBJ1-2; TRBD1 agrees at 7 bases. V trimming: 0 bases; J trimming: 7 bases; junction bases outside the gene matches: 5. This CDR3 has 14 amino acids. Germline CDR1 reads MNHEY; CDR2 reads SMNVEV (reference sequence). For the CDR3, the DNA is TGTGCCAGCAGTTTATCCGGGACAGAGGCTGGCTACACCTTC. Protein product: CASSLSGTEAGYTF.

The chain is built from TRBV5-1 and TRBJ2-5; D might be TRBD1 (5 bases). Trimming took 3 bases from V and 5 from J, leaving 11 bases between them. The CDR3 contains 13 residues. The germline gives CDR1 SGHRS, CDR2 YFSETQ. In DNA, the CDR3 is TGCGCCAGCAGCTCCCAGGGCCGGGAGACCCAGTACTTC. This codes for CASSSQGRETQYF. Combining the CDR3 with reference TRBV5-1 and TRBJ2-5 gives the whole variable domain KAGVTQTPRYLIKTRGQQVTLSCSPISGHRSVSWYQQTPGQGLQFLFEYFSETQRNKGNFPGRFSGRQFSNSRSEMNVSTLELGDSALYLCASSSQGRETQYFGPGTRLLVL.

This sequence joins TRBV9 and TRBJ1-6; D gene ambiguous. Deletions cut 7 bases from V and 2 bases from J, with 10 bases between. Germline V lookup: CDR1 SGDLS, CDR2 YYNGEE. The CDR3 length is 14 residues. The CDR3 nucleotides read TGTGCCAGCGGTCGACAAGCCTATAATTCACCCCTCCACTTT. Translated, it gives CASGRQAYNSPLHF.

The V and J genes are TRBV5-1 and TRBJ1-1; no reliable D call. Germline CDR1 and CDR2: SGHRS and YFSETQ. Trimming pared 4 bases from V and 6 bases from J, leaving 19 bases between. This CDR3 has 15 amino acids. The CDR3: CASSPGIGRVPEAFF. The CDR3 bases are TGCGCCAGCAGCCCGGGTATTGGGAGAGTCCCTGAAGCTTTCTTT. Full variable domain (rest looked up from reference TRBV5-1 and TRBJ1-1): KAGVTQTPRYLIKTRGQQVTLSCSPISGHRSVSWYQQTPGQGLQFLFEYFSETQRNKGNFPGRFSGRQFSNSRSEMNVSTLELGDSALYLCASSPGIGRVPEAFFGQGTRLTVV.

This clone has just one count. Here the CDR3 reads CASRLAGRNTGELFF. In DNA form, the CDR3 reads TGTGCCAGTCGTTTAGCGGGGAGGAACACCGGGGAGCTGTTTTTT. This chain connects TRBV19 to TRBJ2-2; the match to TRBD2 covers 8 bases. The J segment lost 1 base and the V segment lost 8 bases, leaving 6 bases of the junction unmatched. The CDR3 runs to 15 residues. CDR1 and CDR2 from the germline V gene are LNHDA and SQIVND (reference sequence).

This clone has more than one count but fewer than ten. The genes are TRBV5-1 and TRBJ1-4; D possibly corresponds to TRBD1 (6 bases). This CDR3 region has 14 residues. V was trimmed by 3 bases and J by 8 bases, leaving 14 bases between them. From germline, CDR1 is SGHRS and CDR2 YFSETQ. The CDR3 nucleotides read TGCGCCAGCAGCTCGGACAGTGGTTGGGAAAAACTGTTTTTT. Its protein product is CASSSDSGWEKLFF.

The chain is built from TRBV6-4 and TRBJ2-3, with D perhaps matching TRBD2 (6 bases). This CDR3 contains 14 residues. CDR1 is MRHNA and CDR2 is SNTAGT in the germline V gene. With 3 bases removed from V and 6 bases from J, the gap between germline ends came to 13 bases. CDR3 protein: CASSEQGGLDTQYF. The CDR3, as DNA: TGTGCCAGCAGTGAGCAGGGAGGACTGGATACGCAGTATTTT.

This clone has only one observation. The J gene is TRBJ1-1, the V gene TRBV27, with TRBD1 as a possible D gene (6 bases). The CDR3 loop spans 12 amino acids. In germline, CDR1 is MNHEY, CDR2 SMNVEV (reference sequence). V dropped 8 bases and J dropped 4 bases, with 11 bases sitting between them. CDR3 region: CASFRGGTEAFF. CDR3 coding DNA: TGTGCCAGCTTCAGGGGTGGCACTGAAGCTTTCTTT.

The chain links TRBV7-3 to TRBJ1-1; TRBD1 matches at 8 bases. CDR1 is SGHTA, CDR2 FQGTGA, per germline. The CDR3 covers 14 residues. V lost 2 bases to trimming and J lost 7 bases; unmatched junction nucleotides: 6. The CDR3 DNA sequence: TGTGCCAGCAGCTTATACCAGGGGGCAAGTGAAGCTTTCTTT. Its protein is CASSLYQGASEAFF.

The genes are TRBV19 and TRBJ2-5; the D gene is possibly TRBD1 (7 bases). Trimming stripped 6 bases from V and 3 bases from J, with 20 bases between. CDR3 size: 16 residues. Germline V gives CDR1 LNHDA, CDR2 SQIVND (reference sequence). This chain's CDR3 is CASRLSPGGTEETQYF. In DNA form, the CDR3 reads TGTGCCAGTAGACTATCCCCTGGGGGGACAGAAGAGACCCAGTACTTC.

The J gene is TRBJ2-2, the V gene TRBV4-1; TRBD1 might be the D (6 bases). The CDR3 covers 15 residues. Trimming left V 4 bases short and J 4 bases short, with 13 bases between. From germline, CDR1 is MGHRA and CDR2 YSYEKL. The CDR3 DNA follows: TGCGCCAGCAGCCTGACAACAGGGATCACCGGGGAGCTGTTTTTT. As protein: CASSLTTGITGELFF.

The chain combines TRBV18 with TRBJ1-1; 8 positions match TRBD1. The CDR3 length is 15 residues. The J segment lost 0 bases and the V segment lost 6 bases, leaving 6 bases of the junction unmatched. Per germline, CDR1 KGHSH and CDR2 LQKENI. The CDR3 protein is CASSPTGGLNTEAFF. DNA of the CDR3: TGTGCCAGCTCGCCTACAGGGGGGCTGAACACTGAAGCTTTCTTT.

CDR3 sequence: CASSQGEWAENTGELFF. The CDR3 DNA sequence: TGCGCCAGCAGCCAAGGCGAGTGGGCTGAGAACACCGGGGAGCTGTTTTTT. The rearrangement uses TRBV4-3 and TRBJ2-2; D not certain. V dropped 1 base and J dropped 1 base, with 13 bases sitting between them. Germline assignment: CDR1 LGHNA and CDR2 YSLEER. CDR3 size: 17 residues.

This chain links TRBV12-3 or TRBV12-4 with TRBJ1-1; TRBD1 matches at 8 bases. The length of the CDR3 is 13 residues. After removal of 10 bases from V and 4 bases from J, the junction contained 8 bases not matched to a gene. CDR3 sequence (DNA): TGTGCCACCAAGGGACAGGCGTTCACTGAAGCTTTCTTT. It yields the protein CATKGQAFTEAFF.

CDR3 bases: TGTGCCAGCAGCCTCGAACCAGGGTTTCCGGGCGAGCAGTACTTC. Its protein product is CASSLEPGFPGEQYF. This chain uses TRBV7-3 with TRBJ2-7; tentative D call: TRBD1 (5 bases). Germline values: CDR1 SGHTA, CDR2 FQGTGA. The V and J ends lost 5 bases and 6 bases respectively, with 20 bases between them. The CDR3 spans 15 residues.

The chain combines TRBV5-1 with TRBJ2-5; TRBD2 agrees at 12 bases. Germline-derived CDR1 and CDR2 are SGHRS and YFSETQ. Trimming cost V 0 bases and J 6 bases; bases outside gene matches: 9. This CDR3 has 17 amino acids. The CDR3 spells CASSLGLAGGITKTQYF. The CDR3 nucleotides are TGCGCCAGCAGCTTGGGTCTAGCGGGGGGGATCACGAAGACCCAGTACTTC.

This clone has a single count. The chain joins TRBV7-2 to TRBJ1-2, with 8 nucleotides matching TRBD1. The CDR3 is 14 residues long. V shed 4 bases and J 4 bases; nucleotides not matched to a gene: 5. Germline loops: CDR1 SGHTA, CDR2 FQGNSA. The CDR3 loop is CASSSQGGSYGYTF. The CDR3 DNA is TGTGCCAGCAGCTCACAGGGGGGGTCCTATGGCTACACCTTC.